This TCR beta chain is drawn from a study of PD-1 blockade in classical Hodgkin lymphoma. The sample's time point: cycle 4 day 1 (C4D1), after six to seven weeks of nivolumab. All trial patients relapsed after autologous stem cell transplantation. Magnetic negative selection of thawed PBMCs was the method by which CD4+ T cells were purified. The data were produced by immunoSEQ multiplex PCR, yet TCRdb's version contains in-frame clones alone and is incomplete. This sample has 10,000 or so clones, with approximately 80% found just once. This clone was recorded only once. The V and J ends lost 3 bases and 8 bases, in that order; junction bases with no gene match: 7. The germline V gene encodes CDR1 SNHLY and CDR2 FYNNEI. The length of the CDR3 is 15 residues.

This sequence joins TRBV2 and TRBJ1-4; TRBD1 matches at 9 bases. The sequence was collected from a human donor with classical Hodgkin lymphoma. The specimen was CD4+ T cells from blood, collected before the fourth cycle of nivolumab. CDR3 in amino acids: CASSEGTGTHEKLFF. The CDR3 coding sequence is TGTGCCAGCAGTGAGGGGACAGGGACCCACGAAAAACTGTTTTTT.